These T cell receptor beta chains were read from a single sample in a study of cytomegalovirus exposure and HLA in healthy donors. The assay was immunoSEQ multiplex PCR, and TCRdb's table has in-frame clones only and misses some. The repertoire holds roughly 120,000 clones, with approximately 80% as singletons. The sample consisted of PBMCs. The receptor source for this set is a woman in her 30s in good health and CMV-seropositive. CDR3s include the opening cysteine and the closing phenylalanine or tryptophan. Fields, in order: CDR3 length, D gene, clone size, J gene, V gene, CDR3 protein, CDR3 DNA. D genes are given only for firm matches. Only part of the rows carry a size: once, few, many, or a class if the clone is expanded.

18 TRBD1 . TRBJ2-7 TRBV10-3 CAISESAEWGQATYEQYF TGTGCCATCAGTGAATCCGCAGAATGGGGACAGGCGACCTACGAGCAGTACTTC
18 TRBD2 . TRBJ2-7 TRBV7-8 CASSLEFSGGLSPYEQYF TGTGCCAGCAGCTTAGAGTTTAGCGGGGGCCTTTCCCCCTACGAGCAGTACTTC
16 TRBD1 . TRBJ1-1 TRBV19 CASNRPEQGVITEAFF TGTGCCAGTAATAGACCCGAACAGGGGGTAATCACTGAAGCTTTCTTT
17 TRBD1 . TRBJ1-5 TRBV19 CASSGTAVYSGNQPQHF TGTGCCAGTAGTGGGACAGCCGTTTATAGTGGCAATCAGCCCCAGCATTTT
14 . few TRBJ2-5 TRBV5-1 CASSLFTGQETQYF TGCGCCAGCAGCTTGTTTACGGGGCAAGAGACCCAGTACTTC
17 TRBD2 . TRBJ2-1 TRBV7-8 CASSLVATSGSYNEQFF TGTGCCAGCAGCTTAGTCGCGACTAGCGGCTCCTACAATGAGCAGTTCTTC
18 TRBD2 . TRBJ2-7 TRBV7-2 CASSLAGLQKGTGGEQYF TGTGCCAGCAGCTTAGCGGGGCTTCAAAAGGGGACGGGGGGTGAGCAGTACTTC
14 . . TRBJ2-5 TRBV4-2 CASSPVTGKETQYF TGTGCCAGCAGCCCAGTAACGGGAAAAGAGACCCAGTACTTC
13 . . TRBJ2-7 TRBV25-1 CASSDRNSYEQYF TGTGCCAGCAGTGATAGAAACTCCTACGAGCAGTACTTC
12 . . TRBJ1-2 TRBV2 CASIGVNYGYTF TGTGCCAGCATAGGGGTTAACTATGGCTACACCTTC
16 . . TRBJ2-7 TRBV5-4 CASSLWAGTSSYEQYF TGTGCCAGCAGCTTGTGGGCAGGGACTTCATCCTACGAGCAGTACTTC
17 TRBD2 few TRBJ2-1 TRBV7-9 CASSSPPGLASYNEQFF TGTGCCAGCAGCTCGCCGCCGGGACTAGCGAGCTACAATGAGCAGTTCTTC
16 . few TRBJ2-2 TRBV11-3 CASSLGGTTLTGELFF TGTGCCAGCAGCTTAGGAGGGACAACCTTAACCGGGGAGCTGTTTTTT
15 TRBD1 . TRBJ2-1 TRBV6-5 CASRARTGSYNEQFF TGTGCCAGCAGAGCTAGGACAGGGAGTTACAATGAGCAGTTCTTC
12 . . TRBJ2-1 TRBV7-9 CASSASRGEQFF TGTGCCAGCAGCGCGTCCAGGGGCGAGCAGTTCTTC
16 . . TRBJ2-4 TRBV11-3 CASSETPTLAKNIQYF TGTGCCAGCAGCGAGACCCCGACACTAGCCAAAAACATTCAGTACTTC
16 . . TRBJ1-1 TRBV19 CASSLRSQGLNTEAFF TGTGCCAGTAGCCTCAGAAGTCAGGGGCTGAACACTGAAGCTTTCTTT
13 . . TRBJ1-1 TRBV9 CASSVSWNTEAFF TGTGCCAGCAGCGTTAGCTGGAACACTGAAGCTTTCTTT
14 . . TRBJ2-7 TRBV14 CASSPQAGAYEQYF TGTGCCAGCAGCCCGCAGGCCGGGGCCTACGAGCAGTACTTC
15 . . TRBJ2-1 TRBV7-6 CASSPSESSYNEQFF TGTGCCAGCAGCCCCAGCGAGAGCTCCTACAATGAGCAGTTCTTC
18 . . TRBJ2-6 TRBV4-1 CASSPSGVLVSGANVLTF TGCGCCAGCAGCCCGTCAGGAGTACTAGTCTCTGGGGCCAACGTCCTGACTTTC
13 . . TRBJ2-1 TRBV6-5 CATYAGGYNEQFF TGTGCCACCTACGCAGGGGGGTACAATGAGCAGTTCTTC
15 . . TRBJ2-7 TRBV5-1 CASSLGTVTSYEQYF TGCGCCAGCAGCTTGGGGACAGTTACATCCTACGAGCAGTACTTC
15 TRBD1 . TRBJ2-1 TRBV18 CASSPQGQDYNEQFF TGTGCCAGCTCACCACAGGGACAGGACTACAATGAGCAGTTCTTC
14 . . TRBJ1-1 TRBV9 CASSVAGGNTEAFF TGTGCCAGCAGCGTAGCGGGGGGCAACACTGAAGCTTTCTTT
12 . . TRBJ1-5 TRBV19 CASRAQGHPQHF TGTGCCAGTAGGGCACAGGGACACCCCCAGCATTTT
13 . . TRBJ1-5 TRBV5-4 CASSQEGNQPQHF TGTGCCAGCAGCCAGGAGGGGAATCAGCCCCAGCATTTT
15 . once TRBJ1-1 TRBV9 CASSVTSAGRSEAFF TGTGCCAGCAGCGTAACCTCGGCGGGACGGTCTGAAGCTTTCTTT
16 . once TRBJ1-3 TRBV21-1 CASSEQGFLSGNTIYF TGTGCCAGCAGCGAGCAGGGGTTCTTATCCGGAAACACCATATATTTT
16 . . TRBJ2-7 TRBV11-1 CASSSGTGITSYEQYF TGTGCCAGCAGCTCCGGAACAGGGATCACGTCCTACGAGCAGTACTTC
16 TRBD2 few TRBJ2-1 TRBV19 CASRGLAGGSYNEQFF TGTGCCAGTAGGGGACTAGCGGGGGGCTCCTACAATGAGCAGTTCTTC
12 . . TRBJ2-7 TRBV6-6 CASSREMYEQYF TGTGCCAGCAGTCGCGAAATGTACGAGCAGTACTTC
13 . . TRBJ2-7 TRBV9 CASSSHGGREQYF TGTGCCAGCAGCTCCCACGGGGGGCGTGAGCAGTACTTC
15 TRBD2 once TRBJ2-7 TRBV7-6 CASSPMASGSSEQYF TGTGCCAGCAGCCCCATGGCTAGCGGGAGTAGCGAGCAGTACTTC
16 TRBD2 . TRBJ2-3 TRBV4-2 CASSHVLAGESDTQYF TGTGCCAGCAGCCATGTTCTAGCGGGGGAGAGCGATACGCAGTATTTT
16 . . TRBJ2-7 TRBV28 CASDSQLYRATYEQYF TGTGCCAGCGATTCCCAACTATACAGGGCTACCTACGAGCAGTACTTC
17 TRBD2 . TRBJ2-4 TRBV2 CASSYRGLAGDGSIQYF TGTGCCAGCAGTTACCGAGGACTAGCGGGGGATGGTAGCATTCAGTACTTC
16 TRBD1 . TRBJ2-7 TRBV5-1 CASSLARDRGRGEQYF TGCGCCAGCAGCTTGGCCCGGGACAGGGGGCGAGGGGAGCAGTACTTC
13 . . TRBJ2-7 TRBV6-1 CASSPGLNYEQYF TGTGCCAGCAGTCCGGGACTGAATTACGAGCAGTACTTC
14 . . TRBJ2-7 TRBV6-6 CASSNTGAPREQYF TGTGCCAGCAGTAACACAGGAGCCCCTCGCGAGCAGTACTTC
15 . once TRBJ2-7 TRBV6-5 CASSYSTGSAYEQYF TGTGCCAGCAGTTACTCAACAGGGTCAGCCTACGAGCAGTACTTC
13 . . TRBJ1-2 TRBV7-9 CASSLEVSGVYTF TGTGCCAGCAGCTTAGAAGTTTCGGGTGTCTACACCTTC
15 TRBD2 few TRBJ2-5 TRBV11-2 CASSLLAGYIETQYF TGTGCCAGCAGCTTACTAGCGGGGTATATTGAGACCCAGTACTTC
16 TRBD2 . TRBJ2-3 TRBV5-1 CASSRSGSWNTDTQYF TGCGCCAGCAGCCGTAGCGGGAGTTGGAACACAGATACGCAGTATTTT
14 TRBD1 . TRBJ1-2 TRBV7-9 CASSYGQVFYGYTF TGTGCCAGCAGCTACGGACAGGTCTTCTATGGCTACACCTTC
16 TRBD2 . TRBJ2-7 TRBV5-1 CASSFQRDRSFYEQYF TGCGCCAGCAGCTTCCAGCGGGATAGGTCGTTCTACGAGCAGTACTTC
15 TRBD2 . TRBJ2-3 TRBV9 CASSVGTSGTDMQYF TGTGCCAGCAGCGTCGGGACTAGCGGCACAGATATGCAGTATTTT
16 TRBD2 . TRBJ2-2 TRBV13 CASSLGTSGKIGELFF TGTGCCAGCAGCTTAGGGACTAGCGGGAAGATCGGGGAGCTGTTTTTT
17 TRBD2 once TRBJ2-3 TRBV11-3 CASSSPLSGRGPDTQYF TGTGCCAGCAGCTCCCCCCTTAGCGGGAGGGGTCCAGATACGCAGTATTTT
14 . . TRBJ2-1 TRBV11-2 CASRQNRDDNEQFF TGTGCCAGCAGGCAGAACAGGGACGACAATGAGCAGTTCTTC
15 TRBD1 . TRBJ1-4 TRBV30 CAWSSTGQPNEKLFF TGTGCCTGGAGTTCCACGGGACAGCCGAATGAAAAACTGTTTTTT
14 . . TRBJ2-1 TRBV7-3 CASSLTADYNEQFF TGTGCCAGCAGCTTAACGGCGGACTACAATGAGCAGTTCTTC
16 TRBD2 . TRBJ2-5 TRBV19 CASSPIAGGGKETQYF TGTGCCAGTAGTCCAATAGCGGGGGGGGGAAAAGAGACCCAGTACTTC
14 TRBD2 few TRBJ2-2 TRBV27 CASSKGLATGELFF TGTGCCAGCAGTAAGGGACTAGCCACCGGGGAGCTGTTTTTT
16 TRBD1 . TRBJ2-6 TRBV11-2 CASSPQGAPGANVLTF TGTGCCAGCAGCCCACAGGGGGCGCCTGGGGCCAACGTCCTGACTTTC
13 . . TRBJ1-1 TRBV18 CASSPTGNTEAFF TGTGCCAGCTCCCCGACAGGGAACACTGAAGCTTTCTTT
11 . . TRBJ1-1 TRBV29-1 CSVREDSRAFF TGCAGCGTTCGTGAGGACAGCCGCGCTTTCTTT
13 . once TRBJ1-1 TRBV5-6 CASSLLANTEAFF TGTGCCAGCAGCTTGCTGGCGAACACTGAAGCTTTCTTT
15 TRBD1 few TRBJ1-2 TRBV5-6 CASSFRDRVWYGYTF TGTGCCAGCAGCTTCCGGGACAGGGTATGGTATGGCTACACCTTC